The 26 T cell receptor beta chains below come from one sample, sequenced in a study of cytomegalovirus exposure and HLA in healthy donors (dated by TCRdb to 2016 to 2017). Library method: the immunoSEQ multiplex PCR assay. A mixture of 60 forward primers for TCR Vbeta segments and 13 reverse primers for TCR Jbeta segments was used in the multiplex PCR. TCRdb took over this immuneACCESS table, retaining in-frame rearrangements with V and J assigned. Such tables are incomplete; in checked studies, under half of the missing clones stem from an unresolved V gene, and the remainder is unexplained. This sample has roughly 180,000 clones in its table, and approximately 80% of those were observed once. Approximately 1.2% of the sample is taken by the ten largest. Sequences were obtained from PBMCs. These receptor sequences come from a girl between 2 and 10 years old in good health and CMV-seropositive.

This clone was seen more than once but under ten times. CDR3 region: CASRWGRGFEGNEKLFF. The CDR3 DNA follows: TGCGCCAGCCGGTGGGGCAGGGGATTCGAGGGTAATGAAAAACTGTTTTTT. The V call is TRBV4-1, the J call TRBJ1-4; D is perhaps TRBD1 (6 bases). Germline V lookup: CDR1 MGHRA, CDR2 YSYEKL. V lost 8 bases, J lost 4 bases, and 23 bases lay in between. The CDR3 has 17 residues.

This chain joins TRBV5-1 and TRBJ2-7; the D is unclear. V was cut by 4 bases and J by 3 bases, with 14 bases left in between. The V gene's germline CDR1 is SGHRS and CDR2 YFSETQ. The CDR3 runs 14 residues. Here the CDR3 reads CASSPWPGDYEQYF. The CDR3 DNA follows: TGCGCCAGCAGCCCGTGGCCAGGTGACTACGAGCAGTACTTC. Based on the CDR3 plus reference TRBV5-1 and TRBJ2-7, the full variable domain is KAGVTQTPRYLIKTRGQQVTLSCSPISGHRSVSWYQQTPGQGLQFLFEYFSETQRNKGNFPGRFSGRQFSNSRSEMNVSTLELGDSALYLCASSPWPGDYEQYFGPGTRLTVT.

The chain joins TRBV4-1 to TRBJ2-1; 12 positions agree with TRBD2. Unmatched junction bases numbered 9, after V lost 0 bases and J lost 0 bases. CDR3 size: 20 residues. CDR1 is MGHRA, CDR2 YSYEKL, per germline. The CDR3 coding sequence is TGCGCCAGCAGCCAAGACCGACTAGCGGGGGCTACGCTCTCCTACAATGAGCAGTTCTTC. The encoded protein is CASSQDRLAGATLSYNEQFF.

J is TRBJ1-4 and V is TRBV25-1, with a tentative D call TRBD1 (5 bases). V gave up 3 bases and J gave up 8 bases, with 10 bases separating them. The CDR3 length is 13 residues. Germline loops: CDR1 MGHDK, CDR2 SYGVNS. The CDR3 DNA follows: TGTGCCAGCAGTGATACAGGCTGGGAAAAACTGTTTTTT. Protein sequence: CASSDTGWEKLFF.

The chain combines TRBV10-3 with TRBJ2-5; 7 positions match TRBD2. With V trimmed by 4 bases and J by 0 bases, 14 bases remained unmatched. This CDR3 spans 18 amino acids. Germline loops: CDR1 ENHRY, CDR2 SYGVKD. In nucleotides, the CDR3 is TGTGCCATCAGTGGGCCCGACTATGAGGGAGGGCACCAAGAGACCCAGTACTTC. The encoded protein is CAISGPDYEGGHQETQYF.

The CDR3 protein is CAWSGQGGTEAFF. Here the CDR3 DNA reads TGTGCCTGGAGTGGACAGGGGGGGACTGAAGCTTTCTTT. The genes are TRBV30 and TRBJ1-1; 9 bases fit TRBD1. This CDR3 spans 13 amino acids. With 1 base clipped from V and 5 bases from J, the junction kept 2 bases outside the gene matches. The germline gives CDR1 GTSNPN, CDR2 SVGIG (reference sequence). Combining the CDR3 with reference TRBV30 and TRBJ1-1 gives the whole variable domain SQTIHQWPATLVQPVGSPLSLECTVEGTSNPNLYWYRQAAGRGLQLLFYSVGIGQISSEVPQNLSASRPQDRQFILSSKKLLLSDSGFYLCAWSGQGGTEAFFGQGTRLTVV.

This chain's CDR3 is CASSQVVDRGYNEQFF. The CDR3 DNA reads TGCGCCAGCAGCCAAGTGGTCGACAGGGGTTACAATGAGCAGTTCTTC. This chain joins TRBV4-1 and TRBJ2-1; 8 nucleotides line up with TRBD1. Germline lookup yields CDR1 MGHRA and CDR2 YSYEKL. Trimming cost V 1 base and J 4 bases; bases outside gene matches: 6. The CDR3 is 16 amino acids.

This clone was seen only once. The V call is TRBV29-1, the J call TRBJ1-2; 7 nucleotides align to TRBD1. After removal of 4 bases from V and 4 bases from J, the junction contained 3 bases not matched to a gene. The CDR3 is 12 amino acids. Germline V gives CDR1 SQVTM, CDR2 ANQGSEA. The CDR3 nucleotides read TGCAGCGTTGCGGGACAGTTCTATGGCTACACCTTC. Translated: CSVAGQFYGYTF. The full variable domain, rest sourced from reference TRBV29-1 and TRBJ1-2, is SAVISQKPSRDICQRGTSLTIQCQVDSQVTMMFWYRQQPGQSLTLIATANQGSEATYESGFVIDKFPISRPNLTFSTLTVSNMSPEDSSIYLCSVAGQFYGYTFGSGTRLTVV.

This clone came up once. The chain uses TRBV5-6 and TRBJ1-2, with 7 bases identical to TRBD1. The junction had 11 bases not matched to a gene; V was cut back by 4 bases and J by 11 bases. In germline, CDR1 is SGHDT, CDR2 YYEEEE. The CDR3 totals 13 residues. The CDR3 nucleotides read TGTGCCAGCAGCCTTCGACAGGGCCGGGGGTACACCTTC. Its protein is CASSLRQGRGYTF.

In this sample, this clone turned up once. The chain couples TRBV28 to TRBJ2-5; 11 bases are shared with TRBD2. The CDR3 has 18 amino acids. With V trimmed by 3 bases and J by 4 bases, 13 bases remained unmatched. CDR1 and CDR2 (germline): MDHEN, SYDVKM. CDR3 nucleotide sequence: TGTGCCAGCAGTTTTTCGGCTAGCGGGAGGCGGGGGGGAGAGACCCAGTACTTC. Its protein is CASSFSASGRRGGETQYF.

The V and J genes are TRBV6-1 and TRBJ2-1; D possibly corresponds to TRBD1 (6 bases). This CDR3 spans 15 amino acids. From germline, CDR1 is MNHNS and CDR2 SASEGT. Trimming left V 2 bases short and J 7 bases short, with 15 bases between. For the CDR3, the DNA is TGTGCCAGCAGTGAAACATCATACAGGGTTAATGAGCAGTTCTTC. Amino acid sequence: CASSETSYRVNEQFF.

This rearrangement joins TRBV6-6 to TRBJ2-7; D remains unclear. Germline V gene lookup returns CDR1 MNHNY and CDR2 SVGAGI (reference sequence). V lost 0 bases to trimming and J lost 0 bases, with 6 bases between them. This CDR3 has 14 residues. The CDR3 is CASSYSTVSYEQYF. DNA of the CDR3: TGTGCCAGCAGTTACTCTACTGTCTCCTACGAGCAGTACTTC.

CDR3 in amino acids: CASGTGSLHNEQFF. CDR3 DNA sequence: TGTGCCAGCGGAACAGGGAGTCTACACAATGAGCAGTTCTTC. V gene TRBV28 combines with J gene TRBJ2-1; perhaps TRBD1 as D (6 bases). In germline, CDR1 is MDHEN, CDR2 SYDVKM. Deletions cut 8 bases from V and 5 bases from J, with 16 bases between. This CDR3 is built from 14 residues.

The rearrangement joins TRBV25-1 to TRBJ1-2, with 7 bases identical to TRBD1. This CDR3 contains 13 residues. J gave up 5 bases and V 4 bases, and 4 bases lay outside the gene matches. Germline V gene data show CDR1 as MGHDK and CDR2 as SYGVNS. CDR3 nucleotides: TGTGCCAGCAGTGCCCGGGACAGTTATGGCTACACCTTC. Its protein product is CASSARDSYGYTF.

This clone was detected once. The CDR3 loop reads CAWSEPTGRDEKLFF. CDR3 bases: TGTGCCTGGAGTGAGCCAACAGGGAGGGATGAAAAACTGTTTTTT. The chain has TRBV30 and TRBJ1-4, with D perhaps TRBD1 (6 bases). The CDR3 covers 15 residues. Germline V gives CDR1 GTSNPN, CDR2 SVGIG (reference sequence). The germline V and J ends were trimmed by 1 base and 6 bases, with 15 bases remaining between them.

This chain joins TRBV4-1 and TRBJ2-3; the match to TRBD2 covers 7 bases. The CDR3 runs 15 residues. Trimming cost V 0 bases and J 9 bases; bases outside gene matches: 9. CDR1 is MGHRA, CDR2 YSYEKL, per germline. The CDR3 sequence: CASSQDAGVASTQYF. DNA for the CDR3: TGCGCCAGCAGCCAAGATGCGGGAGTCGCTTCAACGCAGTATTTT.

The J gene is TRBJ1-1, the V gene TRBV19; TRBD1 matches 11 bases. Trimming removed 7 bases from V and 1 base from J; junction bases left unmatched: 8. CDR1 and CDR2 (germline): LNHDA, SQIVND (reference sequence). The CDR3 has 16 amino acids. The CDR3 is CASTEDRGLPNTEAFF. DNA of the CDR3: TGTGCCAGTACCGAGGACAGGGGGCTCCCGAACACTGAAGCTTTCTTT.

The V call is TRBV6-5, the J call TRBJ1-1, with 7 positions matching TRBD1. Germline V lookup: CDR1 MNHEY, CDR2 SVGAGI. This CDR3 comprises 14 residues. V lost 0 bases and J lost 10; bases outside the gene matches: 8. The CDR3 coding sequence is TGTGCCAGCAGTTACTCCCGACAGGGCTTCGGAGCTTTCTTT. It encodes CASSYSRQGFGAFF.

Turning to this clone: Germline is not matched at one junction end, which may reflect a read error. This chain links TRBV7-7 with TRBJ1-1, with D maybe TRBD1 (6 bases). The CDR3 runs 13 residues. The germline CDR1 and CDR2 sequences are SSHAT and FNYEAQ (reference sequence). CDR3 bases: TGTGCTAGCAGCTCAGAACAGGGCTCTGAAGCTTTCTTT. Translating gives CASSSEQGSEAFF.

The genes are TRBV7-2 and TRBJ2-4, with TRBD1 as a possible D gene (5 bases). This CDR3 comprises 14 residues. Trimming stripped 3 bases from V and 6 bases from J, with 12 bases between. In germline, CDR1 is SGHTA, CDR2 FQGNSA. CDR3 loop: CASSFSQGVNIQYF. The CDR3 coding sequence is TGTGCCAGCAGCTTCTCTCAGGGTGTAAACATTCAGTACTTC.

Here the CDR3 reads CSFKTVNYGYTF. In nucleotides, the CDR3 is TGCAGCTTCAAGACAGTTAACTATGGCTACACCTTC. The chain carries TRBV29-1 and TRBJ1-2; weak D call: TRBD1 (5 bases). The germline V and J ends were trimmed by 8 bases and 1 base, with 11 bases remaining between them. The CDR3 runs 12 residues. In germline, CDR1 is SQVTM, CDR2 ANQGSEA.

J is TRBJ1-1 and V is TRBV28, with 7 positions matching TRBD1. The V segment lost 7 bases and the J segment 1 base; nucleotides outside the gene matches: 6. Germline lookup yields CDR1 MDHEN and CDR2 SYDVKM. This CDR3 is built from 14 residues. The chain's CDR3 is CASKMTGTNTEAFF. For the CDR3, the DNA is TGTGCCAGCAAAATGACAGGGACGAACACTGAAGCTTTCTTT.

The CDR3 is CASSPTGVETQYF. The CDR3 region has the DNA TGTGCCAGCAGCCCGACAGGGGTGGAGACCCAGTACTTC. The chain combines TRBV5-4 with TRBJ2-5, with 8 bases that match TRBD1. The V gene end was trimmed by 4 bases and the J gene end by 5 bases; junction bases not matched to a gene: 4. Germline CDR1 reads SGHNT; CDR2 reads YYREEE (reference sequence). CDR3 size: 13 residues.

The genes are TRBV7-8 and TRBJ2-1, with 8 bases that match TRBD2. The CDR3 runs to 15 residues. The trim removed 2 bases at V and 7 bases at J, leaving 7 bases unmatched. Germline CDR1 SGHVS, CDR2 FQNEAQ. The CDR3 nucleotides read TGTGCCAGCAGCTTATTTCGGGAGGGACGAAATGAGCAGTTCTTC. Translating it yields CASSLFREGRNEQFF.

This chain joins TRBV5-1 and TRBJ2-7; TRBD1 matches 9 bases. The CDR3 runs to 13 residues. Germline V gives CDR1 SGHRS, CDR2 YFSETQ. J was trimmed by 9 bases and V by 4 bases; bases with no gene match: 8. DNA of the CDR3: TGCGCCAGCAGCCTATCGACAGGGGGAGGGCAGTACTTC. This sequence encodes CASSLSTGGGQYF.

The rearrangement uses TRBV2 and TRBJ2-1; the match to TRBD2 covers 8 bases. Germline trimming cut 2 bases from V and 1 base from J; bases unmatched to any gene: 13. The CDR3 is 19 residues long. CDR1 is SNHLY, CDR2 FYNNEI, per germline. The CDR3 DNA reads as TGTGCCAGCAGTGAACCACTCGGGGGGGGGATACTTTCCTACAATGAGCAGTTCTTC. Translated, it gives CASSEPLGGGILSYNEQFF.